The 27 T cell receptor beta chains presented below share a single source sample, sequenced in a study of blood T cell repertoires in COVID-19. The table came from immunoSEQ multiplex PCR; TCRdb's copy has only in-frame clones and leaves some out. This sample has about 310,000 clones; about 87% occur once, and the top ten carry 1.3%. Sequencing input: peripheral blood. Receptors originate from a man in his 70s with acute or convalescent COVID-19.

The chain employs TRBV5-1 and TRBJ2-3, with 10 bases lining up with TRBD1. J was trimmed by 6 bases and V by 4 bases; bases with no gene match: 11. CDR1 and CDR2 (germline): SGHRS, YFSETQ. This CDR3 comprises 16 residues. CDR3 region: CASSRTAGTGADTQYF. For the CDR3, the DNA is TGCGCCAGCAGCCGAACCGCCGGGACAGGGGCCGATACGCAGTATTTT.

The rearrangement joins TRBV19 to TRBJ1-3; D remains unclear. Per germline, CDR1 LNHDA and CDR2 SQIVND (reference sequence). The CDR3 sequence is 16 residues long. V was trimmed by 3 bases and J by 0 bases, leaving 12 bases between them. The CDR3 DNA reads as TGTGCCAGTAGTATTTTGGGCCACAGCTCTGGAAACACCATATATTTT. Encoded protein: CASSILGHSSGNTIYF.

V gene TRBV5-1 combines with J gene TRBJ1-2, with 7 bases that match TRBD1. Per germline, CDR1 SGHRS and CDR2 YFSETQ. The length of the CDR3 is 15 residues. V was pared by 4 bases and J by 4 bases, with 10 bases of the junction left unmatched. The CDR3 bases are TGCGCCAGCAGCCGTGGGACAGCTTTGGGCTATGGCTACACCTTC. The encoded protein is CASSRGTALGYGYTF. Filled out from reference TRBV5-1 and TRBJ1-2, the complete variable domain reads KAGVTQTPRYLIKTRGQQVTLSCSPISGHRSVSWYQQTPGQGLQFLFEYFSETQRNKGNFPGRFSGRQFSNSRSEMNVSTLELGDSALYLCASSRGTALGYGYTFGSGTRLTVV.

The gene calls are TRBV7-2 and TRBJ1-6; 7 bases line up with TRBD1. V was pared by 5 bases and J by 3 bases, with 7 bases of the junction left unmatched. CDR3 size: 16 residues. Germline V CDR1 and CDR2: SGHTA, FQGNSA. CDR3 sequence: CASSRGQVNYNSPLHF. The CDR3 nucleotides are TGTGCCAGCAGCCGCGGACAGGTCAACTATAATTCACCCCTCCACTTT.

The V call is TRBV11-2, the J call TRBJ2-5, with a tentative D call TRBD1 (6 bases). Trimming took 5 bases from V and 4 from J, leaving 11 bases between them. CDR1 is SGHAT and CDR2 is FQNNGV in the germline V gene. This CDR3 has 13 residues. The CDR3 here is CASSPTGGETQYF. CDR3 DNA: TGTGCCAGCAGCCCGACAGGTGGAGAGACCCAGTACTTC.

The count of this clone is one. This chain joins TRBV21-1 and TRBJ2-7; TRBD2, the table's D call, was not compared with the DNA. TRBV21-1 is deemed a pseudogene. CDR3 length: 16 residues. The CDR3 bases are TGTGCCAGCAGGCAAAGATCGCGGAGGGTTATCTACGAGCAGTACTTC. Protein product: CASRQRSRRVIYEQYF.

The chain employs TRBV30 and TRBJ2-3; 10 bases fit TRBD2. Germline loops: CDR1 GTSNPN, CDR2 SVGIG (reference sequence). The J segment lost 10 bases and the V segment lost 3 bases, leaving 7 bases of the junction unmatched. The CDR3 is 13 residues long. The CDR3 nucleotides read TGTGCCTGGAGCCGTGGACTAGCGGAGGCGCAGTATTTT. Protein: CAWSRGLAEAQYF.

The chain has TRBV6-4 and TRBJ1-5; TRBD1 agrees at 10 bases. The CDR3 is made up of 15 amino acids. Germline loops: CDR1 MRHNA, CDR2 SNTAGT. V trimming: 11 bases; J trimming: 2 bases; junction bases outside the gene matches: 9. CDR3 in DNA: TGTGCCTTCAGTGGCGGGACAGGGGGCAATCAGCCCCAGCATTTT. The encoded protein is CAFSGGTGGNQPQHF.

Of note for this clone: Sequence at one end of the junction differs from germline and may be a read error. This rearrangement joins TRBV6-5 to TRBJ1-1; 7 bases fit TRBD1. Germline CDR1 and CDR2: MNHEY and SVGAGI. The CDR3 totals 16 residues. The chain's CDR3 is CASSYGQQGLNTEAFF. CDR3 sequence (DNA): TGTGCCAGCAGTTACGGTCAACAGGGGCTGAATACTGAAGCTTTCTTT.

The chain uses TRBV18 and TRBJ2-7; 9 bases are a match to TRBD2. V was pared by 6 bases and J by 7 bases, with 10 bases of the junction left unmatched. This CDR3 is built from 14 residues. CDR1 and CDR2 (germline): KGHSH, LQKENI. CDR3 protein: CASSLGTSREEQYF. The CDR3 DNA reads as TGTGCCAGCTCTCTCGGGACTAGCCGGGAGGAGCAGTACTTC.

The V and J genes are TRBV21-1 and TRBJ2-1; TRBD2 reflects the table's D call only, with no check against the DNA. TRBV21-1 counts as a pseudogene. This CDR3 comprises 15 residues. CDR3 in amino acids: CASTPHPGAYNEQFF. The CDR3 nucleotides are TGTGCCAGCACCCCCCACCCCGGGGCCTACAATGAGCAGTTCTTC.

This chain joins TRBV11-2 and TRBJ1-1; the D is unclear. The ends were cut back, 7 bases at V and 2 bases at J, with 14 bases in the middle. The CDR3 totals 14 residues. CDR1 SGHAT and CDR2 FQNNGV come from the germline V gene. CDR3 protein: CASILTEINTEAFF. Written as DNA, the CDR3 is TGTGCCAGCATCCTCACAGAGATTAACACTGAAGCTTTCTTT.

The rearrangement joins TRBV7-9 to TRBJ2-3; possible D gene TRBD1, 5 bases. This CDR3 contains 15 residues. V was shortened by 6 bases and J by 2 bases, with 15 bases between the two germline ends. Per the germline V gene, CDR1 is SEHNR and CDR2 is FQNEAQ (reference sequence). The CDR3 sequence: CASSATGAYTDTQYF. The CDR3 bases are TGTGCCAGCAGTGCGACTGGGGCTTACACAGATACGCAGTATTTT. The variable domain in full, with the rest retrieved from reference TRBV7-9 and TRBJ2-3, is DTGVSQNPRHKITKRGQNVTFRCDPISEHNRLYWYRQTLGQGPEFLTYFQNEAQLEKSRLLSDRFSAERPKGSFSTLEIQRTEQGDSAMYLCASSATGAYTDTQYFGPGTRLTVL.

The chain carries TRBV3-1 (or the pseudogene TRBV3-2) and TRBJ2-7; D is ambiguous. Germline loops: CDR1 LGHDT, CDR2 YNNKEL (reference sequence). The length of the CDR3 is 16 residues. Trimming pared 2 bases from V and 2 bases from J, leaving 16 bases between. Written as DNA, the CDR3 is TGTGCCAGCAGCCAATCGATCAGTGTGGCCCCCTACGAGCAGTACTTC. Translating gives CASSQSISVAPYEQYF.

The chain combines TRBV5-1 with TRBJ2-7; D not resolved. There are 14 residues in the CDR3. Trimming pared 0 bases from V and 5 bases from J, leaving 12 bases between. Looked up from germline, CDR1 is SGHRS and CDR2 is YFSETQ. CDR3 sequence reads: CASSLAQTWDEQYF. The CDR3 bases are TGCGCCAGCAGCTTGGCACAGACATGGGACGAGCAGTACTTC. Full variable domain (outside the CDR3, taken from reference TRBV5-1 and TRBJ2-7): KAGVTQTPRYLIKTRGQQVTLSCSPISGHRSVSWYQQTPGQGLQFLFEYFSETQRNKGNFPGRFSGRQFSNSRSEMNVSTLELGDSALYLCASSLAQTWDEQYFGPGTRLTVT.

The chain uses TRBV5-1 and TRBJ1-4; TRBD1 matches at 8 bases. Germline trimming cut 5 bases from V and 8 bases from J; bases unmatched to any gene: 5. Germline V gene sequence: CDR1 SGHRS, CDR2 YFSETQ. The CDR3 runs to 13 residues. The CDR3 reads CASSPTGDEKLFF. In DNA form, the CDR3 reads TGCGCCAGCAGTCCGACAGGGGACGAAAAACTGTTTTTT.

The chain recombines TRBV5-1 with TRBJ2-7, with TRBD2 matching 7 bases. The germline V gene encodes CDR1 SGHRS and CDR2 YFSETQ. V was clipped by 2 bases and J by 0 bases; unmatched bases: 14. The CDR3 runs to 18 residues. CDR3 region: CASSFLGSRASGSYEQYF. The DNA of the CDR3 is TGCGCCAGCAGCTTTCTGGGGTCGCGGGCTAGCGGCTCCTACGAGCAGTACTTC.

The V call is TRBV5-1, the J call TRBJ2-1; 9 nucleotides align to TRBD2. The CDR3 is 14 amino acids. With 5 bases clipped from V and 5 bases from J, the junction kept 5 bases outside the gene matches. CDR1 SGHRS and CDR2 YFSETQ come from the germline V gene. The CDR3 sequence is CASSRVAGDNEQFF. CDR3 in DNA: TGCGCCAGCAGTCGGGTAGCGGGGGACAATGAGCAGTTCTTC.

This chain links TRBV6-6 with TRBJ1-5; D perhaps matches TRBD1 (6 bases). The germline gives CDR1 MNHNY, CDR2 SVGAGI (reference sequence). V gave up 2 bases and J gave up 7 bases, with 12 bases separating them. The CDR3 is 14 amino acids. The DNA for the CDR3 is TGTGCCAGCAGTTACACCTCAGGGGTGCAGCCCCAGCATTTT. This sequence encodes CASSYTSGVQPQHF.

This chain uses TRBV5-1 with TRBJ1-3; D is possibly TRBD1 (5 bases). Per the germline V gene, CDR1 is SGHRS and CDR2 is YFSETQ. The CDR3 is made up of 15 amino acids. V shed 4 bases and J shed 3 bases, with 14 bases lying between them. The chain's CDR3 is CASSPMGGGGNTIYF. In DNA form, the CDR3 reads TGCGCCAGCAGCCCCATGGGGGGAGGTGGAAACACCATATATTTT.

This chain joins TRBV5-4 and TRBJ2-5; weak D call: TRBD2 (6 bases). V lost 0 bases to trimming and J lost 2 bases, with 11 bases between them. Looked up from germline, CDR1 is SGHNT and CDR2 is YYREEE (reference sequence). The CDR3 runs to 15 residues. The CDR3 loop reads CASSLVVGGQETQYF. The CDR3 coding sequence is TGTGCCAGCAGCTTGGTCGTGGGGGGACAAGAGACCCAGTACTTC.

In its sample, this clone was seen once. This chain joins TRBV6-5 and TRBJ1-6, with D unclear. Germline V gene sequence: CDR1 MNHEY, CDR2 SVGAGI. Trimming pared 6 bases from V and 4 bases from J, leaving 7 bases between. The CDR3 consists of 13 residues. The CDR3 sequence is CASRAVYNSPLHF. CDR3 in DNA: TGTGCCAGCAGGGCGGTGTATAATTCACCCCTCCACTTT.

Points on this clone: Additional DNA sequences in this sample encode the identical CDR3. V and J are TRBV27 and TRBJ1-1; D not resolved. The CDR3 is 13 amino acids. Germline V gene data show CDR1 as MNHEY and CDR2 as SMNVEV (reference sequence). V was trimmed by 3 bases and J by 1 base, leaving 6 bases between them. The chain's CDR3 is CASSFRGNTEAFF. The CDR3 bases are TGTGCCAGCAGTTTCCGGGGGAACACTGAAGCTTTCTTT.

This clone was seen only a few times. The V call is TRBV2, the J call TRBJ1-4, with D possibly being TRBD1 (5 bases). V lost 1 base, J lost 7 bases, and 13 bases lay in between. CDR1 and CDR2 (germline): SNHLY, FYNNEI. The CDR3 sequence is 15 residues long. CDR3 region: CASSEVRDYGEKLFF. The CDR3 DNA follows: TGTGCCAGCAGTGAAGTAAGGGACTACGGTGAAAAACTGTTTTTT.

There are a few counts of this clone. The chain recombines TRBV28 with TRBJ1-2, with 10 bases lining up with TRBD1. Trimming at V came to 4 bases and at J to 10 bases, leaving 6 bases not matched to a gene. The germline CDR1 and CDR2 sequences are MDHEN and SYDVKM. The CDR3 is made up of 13 amino acids. The CDR3 bases are TGTGCCAGCAGTTGGGGGACAGGGGTTGCCTACACCTTC. Its protein product is CASSWGTGVAYTF.

This chain joins TRBV2 and TRBJ2-1; 8 bases fit TRBD2. Losses at the gene ends were 5 bases for V and 10 bases for J; bases not matched to a gene: 10. Looked up from germline, CDR1 is SNHLY and CDR2 is FYNNEI. The CDR3 runs 14 residues. This CDR3 is CASSYGTRWGEQFF. CDR3 DNA: TGTGCCAGCAGTTACGGGACTAGGTGGGGAGAGCAGTTCTTC.

The J gene is TRBJ1-2, the V gene TRBV28; 9 nucleotides align to TRBD1. V shed 6 bases and J 4 bases; nucleotides not matched to a gene: 12. The CDR3 runs 16 residues. Germline CDR1 and CDR2: MDHEN and SYDVKM. CDR3 sequence: CASRPTGGNFGYGYTF. The CDR3 DNA sequence: TGTGCCAGCAGGCCCACAGGGGGCAATTTCGGCTATGGCTACACCTTC.